Given below is one TCR beta chain in context. Authors' processing steps: Estimated nucleated cell counts came from reference gene primer amplification. Assay used: immunoSEQ multiplex PCR; TCRdb lists only in-frame clones, some missing. V and J calls plus clone size are reproduced from that table; the DNA served to infer D and trimming. The sample has about 82,000 clones, 74% seen once. The sample comes from a study of blood T cell repertoires in COVID-19. Study-level background: Material from acute and convalescent COVID-19 was sourced from the United States, Italy and Spain. In each case, the material was cDNA or gDNA derived from T cells, B-cell-depleted T cells, or PBMCs.

Trimming left V 4 bases short and J 0 bases short, with 7 bases between. CDR3 size: 14 residues. From germline, CDR1 is SGDLS and CDR2 YYNGEE. This receptor was identified in a human donor with acute or convalescent COVID-19. The donor label of this sample is uncertain. V usage is TRBV9 and J usage is TRBJ1-4; D is ambiguous. Sequencing was done on a sample of peripheral blood. The CDR3 DNA reads as TGTGCCAGCAGCACTAGTTCAACTAATGAAAAACTGTTTTTT. Translating it yields CASSTSSTNEKLFF.